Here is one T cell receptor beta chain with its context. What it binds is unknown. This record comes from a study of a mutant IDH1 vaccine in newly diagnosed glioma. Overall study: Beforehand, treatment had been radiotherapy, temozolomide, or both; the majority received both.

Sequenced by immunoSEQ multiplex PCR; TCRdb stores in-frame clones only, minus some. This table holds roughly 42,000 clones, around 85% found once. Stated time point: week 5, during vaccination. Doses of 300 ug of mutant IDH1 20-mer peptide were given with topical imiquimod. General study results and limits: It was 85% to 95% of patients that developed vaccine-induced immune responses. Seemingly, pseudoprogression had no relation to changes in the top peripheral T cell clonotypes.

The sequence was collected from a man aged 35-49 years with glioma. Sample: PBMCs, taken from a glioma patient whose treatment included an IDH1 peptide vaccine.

CDR3 in amino acids: CASSGDRAHEQYF. CDR3 coding DNA: TGCGCCAGCAGCGGGGACAGGGCGCACGAGCAGTACTTC. This chain uses TRBV5-1 with TRBJ2-7; 9 bases match TRBD1. The CDR3 is 13 amino acids. Per the germline V gene, CDR1 is SGHRS and CDR2 is YFSETQ. V shed 4 bases, J shed 5 bases, and the junction held 4 bases outside the gene matches.